The TCR beta chain under discussion was sequenced for a study of cytomegalovirus exposure and HLA in healthy donors. General study findings and limits: Most of the TCR beta V segments (in an earlier analysis) were productive either about 90% or about 30% of the time. Highest at DRB1 and lowest at HLA-C, TCR association rates differed among HLA loci in a later analysis.

The PCR employed 60 Vbeta primers together with 13 Jbeta primers. Measured with immunoSEQ multiplex PCR; TCRdb has only the in-frame clones, and not every one. The table lists about 120,000 clones, 80% of them singletons. The CDR3 is 13 amino acids. Germline V gene lookup returns CDR1 MNHEY and CDR2 SVGAGI. The V end was cut by 6 bases, the J end by 5 bases, with 13 bases between. This clone came up a few times. No antigen is known for it. This TCR came from a human donor in good health. The chain uses TRBV6-5 and TRBJ1-1; D gene uncertain. The sequenced material came from PBMCs. The CDR3 reads CASSPGRRTEAFF. CDR3 nucleotides: TGTGCCAGCAGCCCGGGAAGGAGGACTGAAGCTTTCTTT.